The sequence of this T cell receptor beta chain was determined in a study of molecular identifiers for immune sequencing clone quantification. This clonotype was seen ten or more times. Its antigen is not known. TCRdb analysed the PCR reads with MiXCR anew, one entry per CDR3 protein. Of over 35,000 distinct CDR3 sequences listed, less than 20% are singletons. Sorting captured naive CD8 T cells as CD8+CD4-CCR7+CD45RA+. Overall study results and limits: Barcode-sharing identical TCR molecules could underestimate highly expanded clone sizes. Under 1% of molecules in naive cells, but over 97% of effector molecules, belonged to clones above 20 RNA copies.

Germline loops: CDR1 SGHKS, CDR2 YYEKEE (reference sequence). V lost 0 bases and J 4 bases, leaving 7 bases between the germline ends. The CDR3 totals 13 residues. The receptor's source is a human donor in good health. Some libraries in this study had Jurkat cell RNA spiked in. Sequenced sample: naive CD8+ T cells from blood, with Jurkat cell RNA spiked in. As for subset: FACS-sorted CD8+CD4-CCR7+CD45RA+ naive T cells. The rearrangement uses TRBV5-5 and TRBJ1-2, with D unresolved. The CDR3 reads CASSLVGFYGYTF. DNA for the CDR3: TGTGCCAGCAGCTTGGTTGGGTTCTATGGCTACACCTTC.